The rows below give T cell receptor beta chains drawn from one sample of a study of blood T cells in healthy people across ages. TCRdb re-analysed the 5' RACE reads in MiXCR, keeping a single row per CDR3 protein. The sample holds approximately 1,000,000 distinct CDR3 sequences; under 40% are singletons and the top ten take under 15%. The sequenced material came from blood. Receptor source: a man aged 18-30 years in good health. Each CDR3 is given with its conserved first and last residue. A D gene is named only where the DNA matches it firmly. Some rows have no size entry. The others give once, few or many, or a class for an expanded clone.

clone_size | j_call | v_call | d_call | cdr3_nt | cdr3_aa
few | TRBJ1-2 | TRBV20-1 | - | TGCAGTGCTAGTCTGGCAGCCTTTAACTATGGCTACACCTTC | CSASLAAFNYGYTF
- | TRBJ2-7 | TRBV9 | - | TGTGCCAGCAGCGTAGGTGATACGGGGGCCATCTCCTACGAGCAGTACTTC | CASSVGDTGAISYEQYF
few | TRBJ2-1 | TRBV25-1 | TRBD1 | TGTGCCAGCACACCGGGACAGGGATACAATGAGCAGTTCTTC | CASTPGQGYNEQFF
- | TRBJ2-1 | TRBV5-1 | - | TGCGCCAGCAGGTCGAACGGAAGGGGTATCCTCAATGAGCAGTTCTTC | CASRSNGRGILNEQFF
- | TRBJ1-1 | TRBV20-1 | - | TGCAGTGCTAGAGATCAAGGGGCCCCGAACACTGAAGCTTTCTTT | CSARDQGAPNTEAFF
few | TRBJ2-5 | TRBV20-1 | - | TGCAGTGCCCCCGGGAGCAATTGGGAGACCCAGTACTTC | CSAPGSNWETQYF
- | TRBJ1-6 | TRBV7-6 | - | TGTGCCAGCCGCTTAGAGGATAGCTCCTATAATTCACCCCTCCACTTT | CASRLEDSSYNSPLHF
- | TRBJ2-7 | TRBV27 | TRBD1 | TGTGCCAGCAGTCATCGGACAGGGGCAAGCTACGAGCAGTACTTC | CASSHRTGASYEQYF
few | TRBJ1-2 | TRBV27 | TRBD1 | TGTGCCAGCAGGGCAGGGGGCAATGGCTACACCTTC | CASRAGGNGYTF
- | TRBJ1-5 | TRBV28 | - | TGTGCCAGCAGACCTTCCGAGGATTATAGCAATCAGCCCCAGCATTTT | CASRPSEDYSNQPQHF
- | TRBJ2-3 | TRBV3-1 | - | TGTGCCAGCAGCCATCGGGCAGGCGATAGCACAGATACGCAGTATTTT | CASSHRAGDSTDTQYF
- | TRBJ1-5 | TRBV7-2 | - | TGTGCCAGCAGCGGAGCGGACGGGAGCAATCAGCCCCAGCATTTT | CASSGADGSNQPQHF
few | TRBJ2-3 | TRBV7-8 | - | TGTGCCAGCAGCTTTGCTAGCGGTGGGGGCGATACGCAGTATTTT | CASSFASGGGDTQYF
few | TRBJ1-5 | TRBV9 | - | TGTGCCAGCAGCGCCACAGGTCTTTTACAGCCCCAGCATTTT | CASSATGLLQPQHF
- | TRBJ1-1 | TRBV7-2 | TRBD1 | TGTGCCAGCAGCTCGACCCGGGACAGCTTTGAAGCTTTCTTT | CASSSTRDSFEAFF
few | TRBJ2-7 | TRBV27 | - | TGTGCCAGCAGCCTGGGGAGGCCTACCTACGAGCAGTACTTC | CASSLGRPTYEQYF
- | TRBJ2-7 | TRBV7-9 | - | TGTGCCAGCAGCTTAGTGAGTGGGGGGAGATCCTACGAGCAGTACTTC | CASSLVSGGRSYEQYF
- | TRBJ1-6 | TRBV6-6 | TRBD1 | TGTGCCAGCAGGTTAAGCATTGGGACAGTCTCACCCCTCCACTTT | CASRLSIGTVSPLHF
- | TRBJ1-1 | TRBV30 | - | TGTGCCTGGAGTGTGGGGGCGCCCACTGAAGCTTTCTTT | CAWSVGAPTEAFF
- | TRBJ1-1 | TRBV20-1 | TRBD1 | TGCAGTGCAGAACAGGGGGGAACTGAAGCTTTCTTT | CSAEQGGTEAFF
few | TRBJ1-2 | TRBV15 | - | TGTGCCACCAGCAGAGTAGGACATCTTCCTGGCTACACCTTC | CATSRVGHLPGYTF
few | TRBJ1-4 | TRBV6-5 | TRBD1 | TGTGCCAGCAGTATAACAGGGGATTATAATGAAAAACTGTTTTTT | CASSITGDYNEKLFF
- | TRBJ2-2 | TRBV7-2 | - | TGTGCCAGCAGCTTAGGTCCGGTCTCGAACACCGGGGAGCTGTTTTTT | CASSLGPVSNTGELFF
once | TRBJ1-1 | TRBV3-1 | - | TGTGCCAGCAGCCAAGGGAGGGATGGGACTGAAGCTTTCTTT | CASSQGRDGTEAFF
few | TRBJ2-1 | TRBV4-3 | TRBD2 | TGCGCCAGCAGCCAAGGGACTAAAGCGGGGGCCACCACCAATGAGCAGTTCTTC | CASSQGTKAGATTNEQFF
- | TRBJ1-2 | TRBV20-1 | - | TGCAGTGCTAGAGATTATGGGGTGAACGATGGCTACACCTTC | CSARDYGVNDGYTF
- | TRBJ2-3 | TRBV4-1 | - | TGCGCCAGCAGCCAAGACCCTGGCGAGGTAGCGGCTGACACAGATACGCAGTATTTT | CASSQDPGEVAADTDTQYF
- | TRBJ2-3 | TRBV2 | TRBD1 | TGTGCCGGCCGGGCAGGGGGATCGGATACGCAGTATTTT | CAGRAGGSDTQYF
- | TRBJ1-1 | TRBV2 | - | TGTGCCAGCGTAGCCACTGAAGCTTTCTTT | CASVATEAFF
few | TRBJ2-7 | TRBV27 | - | TGTGCCAGCACCGGGTCGGACAGAAGCTCCTACGAGCAGTACTTC | CASTGSDRSSYEQYF
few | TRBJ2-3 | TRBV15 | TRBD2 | TGTGCCACCAGCAGAAGACTAGCGGGGCGCACAGATACGCAGTATTTT | CATSRRLAGRTDTQYF
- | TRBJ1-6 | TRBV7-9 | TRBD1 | TGTGCCAGCAGCGACCAGGGGGCTAGGTCGAGTTCACCCCTCCACTTT | CASSDQGARSSSPLHF
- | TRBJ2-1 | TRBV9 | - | TGTGCCAGCAGCGAGAGACTGACCCAACCCTACAATGAGCAGTTCTTC | CASSERLTQPYNEQFF
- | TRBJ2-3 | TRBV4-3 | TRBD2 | TGCGCCAGCCAAAGGGAACTAGCGGATACAGATACGCAGTATTTT | CASQRELADTDTQYF
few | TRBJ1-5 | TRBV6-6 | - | TGTGCCAGCAGTCGCAGGGAAGGGAATCAGCCCCAGCATTTT | CASSRREGNQPQHF
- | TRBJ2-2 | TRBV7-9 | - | TGTGCCAGCAGCTTAGTCGGGACGGGCAACACCGGGGAGCTGTTTTTT | CASSLVGTGNTGELFF
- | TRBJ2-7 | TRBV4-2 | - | TGTGCCAGCAGCCAAGATATTGGGTTGGGCGAGCAGTACTTC | CASSQDIGLGEQYF
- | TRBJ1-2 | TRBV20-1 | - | TGCAGTGCTAGAGATCTGGAGGGAGCTAACTATGGCTACACCTTC | CSARDLEGANYGYTF
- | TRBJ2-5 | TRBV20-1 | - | TGCAGTGCTAGAATAGTAGCTTCGGGGGAGACCCAGTACTTC | CSARIVASGETQYF
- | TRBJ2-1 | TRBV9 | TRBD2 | TGTGCCAGCAGCGTAGGGGAGCGGGGGGGCTTGTACAATGAGCAGTTCTTC | CASSVGERGGLYNEQFF
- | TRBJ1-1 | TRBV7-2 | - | TGTGCCAGCAGCTCCAGGACCAGGAACACTGAAGCTTTCTTT | CASSSRTRNTEAFF
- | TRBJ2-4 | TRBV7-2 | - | TGTGCCAGCAGCTTGGGATACGACAGGCAAGCCAAAAACATTCAGTACTTC | CASSLGYDRQAKNIQYF
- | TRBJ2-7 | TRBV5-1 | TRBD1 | TGCGCCAGCAGCTTGGAGGGGACAGGGGGCGACGAGCAGTACTTC | CASSLEGTGGDEQYF
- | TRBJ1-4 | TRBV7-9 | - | TGTGCCAGCAGCATCACAGGGCTTAAGGGTGAAAAACTGTTTTTT | CASSITGLKGEKLFF
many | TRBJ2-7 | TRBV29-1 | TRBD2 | TGCAGCGTTGAAGAGGGGACTAGCTCCTACGAGCAGTACTTC | CSVEEGTSSYEQYF
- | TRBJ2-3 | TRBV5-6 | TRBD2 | TGTGCCAGCAGCTTGGGGCGGGGGGGCAATACGCAGTATTTT | CASSLGRGGNTQYF
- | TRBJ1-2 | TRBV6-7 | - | TGTGCCAGCAGTTTGATAGACTACACCTTC | CASSLIDYTF
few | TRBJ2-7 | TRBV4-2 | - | TGTGCCAGCAGCCTAGCCGGGACACCTTCCTACGAGCAGTACTTC | CASSLAGTPSYEQYF
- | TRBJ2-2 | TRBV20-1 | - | TGCAGTGCTAGGTCGTCTAGGATGGGAATAAACACCGGGGAGCTGTTTTTT | CSARSSRMGINTGELFF
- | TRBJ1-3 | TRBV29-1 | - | TGCAGCGGGGGAGACGACTCTGGAAACACCATATATTTT | CSGGDDSGNTIYF
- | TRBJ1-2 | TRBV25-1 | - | TGTGCCAGCACCCATGGGGGTACGGGAGGATTCTATGGCTACACCTTC | CASTHGGTGGFYGYTF
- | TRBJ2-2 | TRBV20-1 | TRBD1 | TGCAGTGCTCAAATGGACAGGGCTTTAGGGGAGCTGTTTTTT | CSAQMDRALGELFF
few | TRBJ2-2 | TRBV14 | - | TGTGCCAGCAGCCAAGTAATCGCCGGGGAGCTGTTTTTT | CASSQVIAGELFF
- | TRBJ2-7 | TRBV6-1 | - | TGTGCCAGCAGTGAGGGCAGAGCATACGAGCAGTACTTC | CASSEGRAYEQYF
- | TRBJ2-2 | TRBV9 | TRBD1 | TGTGCCACTGAATCCGGGACAGGTAACACCGGGGAGCTGTTTTTT | CATESGTGNTGELFF